This passage covers 16 T cell receptor beta chains from one sample sequenced in a study of T cells in Graves' hyperthyroidism and ophthalmopathy. Authors of the study amplified TCR beta CDR3 regions from RNA transcripts. The TCR CDR3 was amplified in a first-round RT-PCR using the HTBI primer set. TCRdb re-analysed the multiplex PCR reads in MiXCR, keeping a single row per CDR3 protein. The sample holds a few hundred thousand distinct CDR3 sequences; more than 15% are singletons and the top ten take 25% to 30%. Sequenced material: blood. The receptors shown here come from a woman in her twenties or thirties with Graves' ophthalmopathy.

This clonotype was found a few times. The J gene is TRBJ1-1, the V gene TRBV4-1, with TRBD1 identical over 11 bases. The CDR3 runs to 16 residues. Trimming took 6 bases from V and 5 from J; bases not matched to a gene: 11. The V gene's germline CDR1 is MGHRA and CDR2 YSYEKL. The CDR3 protein is CASRMGSGQGATEAFF. As DNA, the CDR3 is TGCGCCAGCAGAATGGGTAGTGGACAGGGGGCGACTGAAGCTTTCTTT.

This clonotype was seen many times. This chain connects TRBV29-1 to TRBJ1-2; D is ambiguous. The CDR3 totals 12 residues. Trimming cost V 7 bases and J 0 bases, with 9 bases left between them. Germline assignment: CDR1 SQVTM and CDR2 ANQGSEA. For the CDR3, the DNA is TGCAGCGCCAGAGGTCCTAACTATGGCTACACCTTC. It codes for CSARGPNYGYTF.

This clonotype was seen at least ten times. V gene TRBV11-2 combines with J gene TRBJ2-1, with D possibly TRBD1 on 6 matching bases. The V end was cut by 4 bases, the J end by 9 bases, with 19 bases between. The CDR3 contains 15 residues. CDR1 SGHAT and CDR2 FQNNGV come from the germline V gene. The CDR3 protein is CASSSPTFTGIEQFF. The CDR3 coding sequence is TGTGCCAGCAGCTCGCCTACTTTTACAGGGATTGAGCAGTTCTTC.

The chain employs TRBV3-1 and TRBJ2-3, with a possible D match to TRBD2 (5 bases). V lost 1 base and J lost 0, with 11 bases in between. Per germline, CDR1 LGHDT and CDR2 YNNKEL (reference sequence). CDR3 length equals 16 residues. The CDR3 region is CASSQVRGSSTDTQYF. In DNA, the CDR3 is TGTGCCAGCAGCCAAGTGAGAGGGTCTAGCACAGATACGCAGTATTTT.

This clonotype was recorded at least ten times. The rearrangement joins TRBV12-3 or TRBV12-4 to TRBJ1-2; D is unclear. The CDR3 sequence is 14 residues long. V lost 1 base to trimming and J lost 4 bases, with 10 bases between them. Here the CDR3 reads CASSLGVDAYGYTF. The DNA of the CDR3 is TGTGCCAGCAGTTTAGGAGTAGACGCCTATGGCTACACCTTC.

The V gene is TRBV18, the J gene TRBJ2-5, with D hard to call. This CDR3 is 14 amino acids long. V shed 1 base and J shed 4 bases, with 10 bases lying between them. CDR1 is KGHSH and CDR2 is LQKENI in the germline V gene. The DNA of the CDR3 is TGTGCCAGCTCACCACGAAAGGTGGGAGAGACCCAGTACTTC. Translation gives CASSPRKVGETQYF.

There are many counts of this clonotype. J is TRBJ1-1 and V is TRBV12-3 or TRBV12-4; no reliable D call. V shed 3 bases and J shed 0 bases, with 11 bases lying between them. This CDR3 is built from 15 residues. CDR3 loop: CASSFSGELNTEAFF. CDR3 sequence (DNA): TGTGCCAGCAGTTTTAGTGGAGAACTGAACACTGAAGCTTTCTTT.

This clonotype was observed many times. The V call is TRBV18, the J call TRBJ2-5; possibly TRBD1 for D (5 bases). In germline, CDR1 is KGHSH, CDR2 LQKENI. V lost 2 bases and J 2 bases, leaving 9 bases between the germline ends. The CDR3 totals 14 residues. CDR3 protein: CASSPGARQETQYF. CDR3 DNA: TGTGCCAGCTCACCAGGGGCCCGGCAAGAGACCCAGTACTTC.

This clonotype was recorded a few times. V is TRBV25-1 and J is TRBJ2-5, with 9 bases aligning to TRBD1. This CDR3 is built from 16 residues. V shed 4 bases and J 5 bases; nucleotides not matched to a gene: 11. Germline-derived CDR1 and CDR2 are MGHDK and SYGVNS. The CDR3 spells CASSGLQGAFGETQYF. The DNA of the CDR3 is TGTGCCAGCAGTGGACTACAGGGGGCTTTTGGGGAGACCCAGTACTTC.

The table lists this clonotype with a few counts. The rearrangement uses TRBV6-2 or TRBV6-3 and TRBJ1-4; TRBD1 is a possible D gene (5 bases). V was trimmed by 10 bases and J by 5 bases, leaving 14 bases between them. CDR3 length: 13 residues. CDR1 and CDR2 from the germline V gene are MNHEY and SVGEGT. The CDR3 region is CATSGTMNEKLFF. The DNA of the CDR3 is TGTGCCACCTCCGGGACTATGAATGAAAAACTGTTTTTT.

Concerning this clonotype itself: A much larger clone sits a single nucleotide away, making a read error possible. The chain links TRBV28 to TRBJ1-2; D is unclear. This CDR3 is built from 14 residues. Germline-derived CDR1 and CDR2 are MDHEN and SYDVKM. Trimming left V 7 bases short and J 7 bases short, with 19 bases between. The CDR3 here is CASTPSGRTCGYTF. CDR3 DNA: TGTGCCAGCACCCCCTCGGGCAGGACCTGTGGCTACACCTTC.

This clonotype was recorded at least ten times. The chain uses TRBV7-3 and TRBJ2-5; D is tentatively TRBD1 or TRBD2 (5 bases each). V lost 2 bases and J 2 bases, leaving 9 bases between the germline ends. Germline assignment: CDR1 SGHTA and CDR2 FQGTGA. CDR3 size: 14 residues. CDR3 nucleotide sequence: TGTGCCAGCAGCTTAGGGACCCAGCAAGAGACCCAGTACTTC. Its translation is CASSLGTQQETQYF.

The chain carries TRBV20-1 and TRBJ2-2, with a tentative D call TRBD1 (6 bases). The CDR3 loop spans 14 amino acids. Between the trimmed V and J ends, which lost 3 bases and 2 bases, there was a span of 10 bases. Germline loops: CDR1 DFQATT, CDR2 SNEGSKA (reference sequence). The CDR3 bases are TGCAGTGCTAGTGACAGGCGTAACACCGGGGAGCTGTTTTTT. Translating gives CSASDRRNTGELFF.

The CDR3 coding sequence is TGTGCCACCAGTGATTTCTGGGGAGCCGGAGAGACCCAGTACTTC. It yields the protein CATSDFWGAGETQYF. This sequence joins TRBV24-1 and TRBJ2-5; TRBD2 might be the D (5 bases). Trimming took 1 base from V and 4 from J, leaving 12 bases between them. The germline V gene has CDR1 KGHDR and CDR2 SFDVKD. The CDR3 has 15 residues.

This clonotype has at least ten counts. The V gene is TRBV12-5, the J gene TRBJ1-5, with D possibly TRBD1 on 5 matching bases. Germline V gene sequence: CDR1 LGHNT, CDR2 FRNRAP. The CDR3 extends over 15 amino acids. Between the trimmed V and J ends, which lost 5 bases and 0 bases, there was a span of 11 bases. As DNA, the CDR3 is TGTGCTAGTGGTACAGGAATCAATAGCAATCAGCCCCAGCATTTT. Translating it yields CASGTGINSNQPQHF.

In this sample, this clonotype turned up a few times. The chain combines TRBV7-9 with TRBJ2-5; D is uncertain. The CDR3 consists of 14 residues. The germline V gene encodes CDR1 SEHNR and CDR2 FQNEAQ (reference sequence). Trimming cost V 1 base and J 5 bases, with 11 bases left between them. The CDR3, as DNA: TGTGCCAGCAGCTTAGATGGAAGGGCCGAGACCCAGTACTTC. It translates to CASSLDGRAETQYF.